This T cell receptor (beta chain) was identified in a study of cytomegalovirus exposure and HLA in healthy donors. The PCR had 60 Vbeta and 13 Jbeta primers. Sequenced by immunoSEQ multiplex PCR; TCRdb stores in-frame clones only, minus some. The table records about 140,000 clones, 82% of them present only once. The receptor comes from a woman aged 35 to 49 in good health and CMV-seronegative. Input material: PBMCs.

CDR3 bases: TGTGCCACCAGCAGAGAGATGTTCCAGTTTCAAGCTTTCTTT. This codes for CATSREMFQFQAFF. The chain carries TRBV15 and TRBJ1-1, with D uncertain. Trimming shortened V by 0 bases and J by 9 bases, and 14 bases separated the two germline ends. In germline, CDR1 is LNHNV, CDR2 YYDKDF (reference sequence). This CDR3 comprises 14 residues.